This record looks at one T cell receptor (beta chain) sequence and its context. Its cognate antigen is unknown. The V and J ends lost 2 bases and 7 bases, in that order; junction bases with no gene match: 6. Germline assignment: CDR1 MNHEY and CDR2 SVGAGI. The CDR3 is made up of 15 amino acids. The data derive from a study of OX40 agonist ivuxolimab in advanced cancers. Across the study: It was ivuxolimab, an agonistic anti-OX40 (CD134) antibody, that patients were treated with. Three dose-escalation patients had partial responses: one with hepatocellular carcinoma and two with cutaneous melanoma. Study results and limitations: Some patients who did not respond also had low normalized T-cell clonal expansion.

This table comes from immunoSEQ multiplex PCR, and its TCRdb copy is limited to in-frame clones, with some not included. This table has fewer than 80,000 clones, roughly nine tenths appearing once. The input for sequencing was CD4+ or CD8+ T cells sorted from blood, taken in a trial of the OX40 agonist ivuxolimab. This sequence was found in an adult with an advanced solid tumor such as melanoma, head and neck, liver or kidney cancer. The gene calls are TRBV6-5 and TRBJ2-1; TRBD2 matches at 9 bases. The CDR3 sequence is CASSYAAGGRNEQFF. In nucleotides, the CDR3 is TGTGCCAGCAGTTACGCTGCGGGAGGGAGAAATGAGCAGTTCTTC.